The rows below give T cell receptor beta chains drawn from one sample of a study of CD4 T cell repertoires in COVID-19. Profiled with immunoSEQ multiplex PCR; TCRdb holds only in-frame clones, not every one. The data contain 20,000 to 30,000 clones, over 85% of them seen just once; the ten biggest clones take up roughly 0.65%. This material consisted of circulating follicular helper CD4+ T cells (cTfh) from blood, taken before the COVID-19 pandemic. The receptors were gathered from a human donor who had COVID-19. Each CDR3 is given with its conserved first and last residue. Each record gives: J gene, clone size, D gene, V gene, CDR3 protein, CDR3 DNA. A D gene is named only where the DNA matches it firmly. Part of the rows lack a size; the others show once, few, many or a class for expanded clones.

>TRBJ2-5|once|TRBD2|TRBV28
CASRTRLAGALETQYF
TGTGCCAGCAGAACAAGACTAGCGGGAGCCTTGGAGACCCAGTACTTC
>TRBJ2-7|.|.|TRBV19
CASSTTGPVYEQYF
TGTGCCAGTAGCACAACAGGGCCAGTCTACGAGCAGTACTTC
>TRBJ2-2|.|TRBD1|TRBV18
CASSQGTGTGELFF
TGTGCCAGCTCCCAAGGGACAGGGACCGGGGAGCTGTTTTTT
>TRBJ1-1|.|TRBD1|TRBV19
CASHRGGQGGTEAFF
TGTGCCAGCCATCGCGGAGGACAGGGCGGCACTGAAGCTTTCTTT
>TRBJ2-7|.|TRBD2|TRBV6-1
CASDSGSPSSYEQYF
TGTGCCTCCGATAGCGGGAGTCCAAGCTCCTACGAGCAGTACTTC
>TRBJ2-5|once|.|TRBV5-1
CASSLDTGREETQYF
TGCGCCAGCAGCTTGGATACAGGGAGGGAAGAGACCCAGTACTTC
>TRBJ2-7|.|.|TRBV6-1
CASSPRGGRYEQYF
TGTGCCAGCAGTCCCCGGGGAGGACGCTACGAGCAGTACTTC
>TRBJ2-7|.|TRBD1|TRBV5-1
CASSLSGTGSSPEQYF
TGCGCCAGCAGCTTGTCAGGGACAGGGTCGTCCCCGGAGCAGTACTTC
>TRBJ2-6|.|TRBD2|TRBV29-1
CSVRGGAGANVLTF
TGCAGCGTTCGTGGGGGGGCTGGGGCCAACGTCCTGACTTTC
>TRBJ2-1|few|TRBD1|TRBV12-5
CASGWGTGPNEQFF
TGTGCTAGTGGTTGGGGGACAGGGCCCAATGAGCAGTTCTTC
>TRBJ2-7|.|.|TRBV18
CASSPSPRGQFYEQYF
TGTGCCAGCTCACCCTCGCCAAGAGGGCAGTTTTACGAGCAGTACTTC
>TRBJ2-6|.|TRBD1|TRBV6-1
CASSEEQGLSGANVLTF
TGTGCCAGCAGTGAAGAACAGGGGCTGTCTGGGGCCAACGTCCTGACTTTC
>TRBJ1-2|.|.|TRBV6-1
CASREPGPGGYTF
TGTGCCAGCAGGGAACCAGGGCCTGGCGGCTACACCTTC
>TRBJ1-5|.|.|TRBV5-1
CASSLDRGQPQHF
TGCGCCAGCAGCTTGGATCGGGGTCAGCCCCAGCATTTT
>TRBJ2-7|.|.|TRBV19
CASSIDGQLYEQYF
TGTGCCAGTAGTATAGATGGACAGCTCTACGAGCAGTACTTC
>TRBJ2-1|once|TRBD1|TRBV6-6
CASSWGQGAGNEQFF
TGTGCCAGCAGTTGGGGACAGGGGGCAGGTAATGAGCAGTTCTTC
>TRBJ2-3|.|TRBD1|TRBV13
CASSSSGTGITDTQYF
TGTGCCAGCAGCTCCTCCGGGACAGGTATCACAGATACGCAGTATTTT
>TRBJ2-2|once|TRBD2|TRBV18
CASSPPAGTSVTGELFF
TGTGCCAGCTCACCCCCCGCCGGGACTAGCGTCACCGGGGAGCTGTTTTTT
>TRBJ2-3|.|.|TRBV5-1
CASSLALGADTQYF
TGCGCCAGCAGCTTGGCCCTAGGGGCAGATACGCAGTATTTT
>TRBJ2-5|.|.|TRBV27
CASSFNGVGVETQYF
TGTGCCAGCAGTTTTAACGGCGTCGGGGTAGAGACCCAGTACTTC
>TRBJ2-5|.|.|TRBV14
CASSQEVAVGTQYF
TGTGCCAGCAGCCAAGAAGTAGCGGTGGGGACCCAGTACTTC
>TRBJ1-1|.|.|TRBV7-2
CASKREGGPTEAFF
TGTGCCAGCAAAAGAGAGGGGGGGCCCACTGAAGCTTTCTTT
>TRBJ1-2|.|TRBD1|TRBV4-1
CASSQPRGQAAYGYTF
TGCGCCAGCAGCCAACCCCGGGGACAGGCCGCCTATGGCTACACCTTC
>TRBJ2-7|few|.|TRBV5-6
CASSLVDSSYEQYF
TGTGCCAGCAGCTTGGTGGACAGTTCCTACGAGCAGTACTTC
>TRBJ2-1|.|.|TRBV20-1
CSALAEAEQFF
TGCAGTGCCCTGGCGGAGGCTGAGCAGTTCTTC
>TRBJ1-2|.|TRBD1|TRBV4-1
CASSQDRTGKVPGYTF
TGCGCCAGCAGCCAAGATCGGACAGGCAAGGTGCCTGGCTACACCTTC
>TRBJ2-5|.|.|TRBV5-1
CASSFKETQYF
TGCGCCAGCAGCTTCAAAGAGACCCAGTACTTC
>TRBJ1-4|once|TRBD1|TRBV28
CASSFPGTGKSEKLFF
TGTGCCAGCAGTTTCCCCGGGACAGGGAAGAGTGAAAAACTGTTTTTT
>TRBJ1-1|.|TRBD1|TRBV10-3
CAISGPRTGDENTEAFF
TGTGCCATCAGTGGTCCGCGGACAGGGGACGAGAACACTGAAGCTTTCTTT
>TRBJ2-6|.|TRBD1|TRBV18
CASSPRTGAGANVLTF
TGTGCCAGCTCACCACGGACAGGGGCTGGGGCCAACGTCCTGACTTTC
>TRBJ1-5|.|.|TRBV2
CASMGGYNQPQHF
TGTGCCAGCATGGGGGGTTACAATCAGCCCCAGCATTTT
>TRBJ1-2|.|.|TRBV2
CAPGDTGYGYTF
TGTGCCCCTGGGGATACGGGGTATGGCTACACCTTC
>TRBJ2-1|.|.|TRBV7-2
CASSLDLSSYNEQFF
TGTGCCAGCAGCTTAGACCTGAGCTCCTACAATGAGCAGTTCTTC
>TRBJ2-7|.|.|TRBV2
CASSERMLSYEQYF
TGTGCCAGCAGTGAGAGGATGCTTTCCTACGAGCAGTACTTC
>TRBJ1-3|.|TRBD1|TRBV6-1
CASTSQGAGNTIYF
TGTGCCAGCACCAGCCAGGGGGCCGGAAACACCATATATTTT
>TRBJ2-5|.|TRBD1|TRBV18
CASSQRDRGHETQYF
TGTGCCAGCTCGCAGCGGGACAGGGGGCATGAGACCCAGTACTTC
>TRBJ2-5|.|TRBD2|TRBV5-1
CASSFGTTQETQYF
TGCGCCAGCAGCTTCGGGACTACTCAAGAGACCCAGTACTTC
>TRBJ2-1|once|.|TRBV6-5
CASSYSGGYNEQFF
TGTGCCAGCAGTTACTCCGGCGGCTACAATGAGCAGTTCTTC
>TRBJ1-5|.|TRBD1|TRBV28
CASSLGDRERQPQHF
TGTGCCAGCAGTTTAGGGGACAGGGAGCGTCAGCCCCAGCATTTT
>TRBJ2-3|.|.|TRBV5-1
CASSLALSITDTQYF
TGCGCCAGCAGCTTGGCGCTAAGTATCACAGATACGCAGTATTTT
>TRBJ2-7|.|.|TRBV2
CASMRRGSYEQYF
TGTGCCAGCATGCGGCGGGGCTCCTACGAGCAGTACTTC
>TRBJ2-2|.|TRBD2|TRBV18
CASSPGSGGVGTGELFF
TGTGCCAGCTCACCAGGGAGCGGGGGCGTCGGCACCGGGGAGCTGTTTTTT
>TRBJ2-7|few|TRBD2|TRBV6-6
CASRSGRGTYEQYF
TGTGCCAGCAGGTCAGGGCGGGGGACCTACGAGCAGTACTTC
>TRBJ1-5|once|.|TRBV5-1
CASSLDLYQPQHF
TGCGCCAGCAGCTTGGACTTGTATCAGCCCCAGCATTTT
>TRBJ2-1|.|.|TRBV5-1
CASSLGTTSNEQFF
TGCGCCAGCAGCTTGGGGACTACCTCCAATGAGCAGTTCTTC
>TRBJ2-5|once|.|TRBV6-5
CASSPQTEVETQYF
TGTGCCAGCAGCCCACAGACAGAGGTGGAGACCCAGTACTTC
>TRBJ2-2|.|.|TRBV5-6
CASSRAGTVTGELFF
TGTGCCAGCAGCCGAGCGGGCACGGTGACCGGGGAGCTGTTTTTT
>TRBJ1-2|.|TRBD1|TRBV7-2
CASSRTGAGGYTF
TGTGCCAGCAGCCGGACAGGGGCCGGGGGCTACACCTTC
>TRBJ1-2|.|.|TRBV28
CASSPISGGLDYGYTF
TGTGCCAGCAGTCCAATCTCGGGAGGCTTGGACTATGGCTACACCTTC
>TRBJ1-2|.|.|TRBV7-9
CASSSQGLGDGYTF
TGTGCCAGCAGCTCTCAGGGGCTAGGGGATGGCTACACCTTC
>TRBJ2-1|.|.|TRBV7-8
CASSTTNDNEQFF
TGTGCCAGCAGCACAACCAACGACAATGAGCAGTTCTTC
>TRBJ2-1|.|.|TRBV6-1
CASSTLSGGSEQFF
TGTGCCAGCAGTACGTTATCAGGAGGCAGTGAGCAGTTCTTC
>TRBJ1-3|few|.|TRBV6-1
CASREAYYSGNTIYF
TGTGCCAGCAGGGAGGCCTACTACTCTGGAAACACCATATATTTT
>TRBJ2-7|.|TRBD2|TRBV6-1
CASSRESSGYEQYF
TGTGCCAGCAGTAGGGAGTCTAGCGGCTACGAGCAGTACTTC
>TRBJ2-7|.|TRBD2|TRBV6-1
CASSVEGGGLIAYEQYF
TGTGCCAGCAGTGTCGAAGGCGGGGGGCTAATAGCCTACGAGCAGTACTTC
>TRBJ2-5|.|.|TRBV27
CASSYTFQETQYF
TGTGCCAGCAGTTATACTTTCCAAGAGACCCAGTACTTC
>TRBJ1-2|.|TRBD1|TRBV5-1
CASSPTGTGTNYGYTF
TGCGCCAGCAGCCCAACCGGGACAGGAACTAACTATGGCTACACCTTC
>TRBJ1-1|.|.|TRBV7-2
CASSLGSKNTEAFF
TGTGCCAGCAGCTTGGGCAGCAAGAACACTGAAGCTTTCTTT
>TRBJ2-7|.|.|TRBV21-1
CATEVHTYEQYF
TGTGCCACCGAAGTACATACCTACGAGCAGTACTTC
>TRBJ2-1|.|TRBD2|TRBV7-2
CASSYSGAAYNEQFF
TGTGCCAGCAGCTATAGCGGGGCCGCCTACAATGAGCAGTTCTTC